The T cell receptor (beta chain) under discussion was sequenced for a study of T-cell memory formation after mild COVID-19. V lost 4 bases, J lost 6 bases, and 22 bases lay in between. Germline values: CDR1 SEHNR, CDR2 FQNEAQ (reference sequence). The CDR3 contains 16 residues. TCRdb ran MiXCR on the 5' RACE reads and lists one entry per CDR3 protein. The sample contains around 310,000 distinct CDR3 sequences, less than 25% of which appear only once. Sequencing was carried out using PBMCs or a T cell subset sorted from them (not recorded which). The clonotype originates from a man between 18 and 35 years old who had mild COVID-19 (a few samples of this study predate the infection). Cell type and time point are not known. The chain joins TRBV7-9 to TRBJ2-7; D possibly corresponds to TRBD2 (5 bases). In DNA, the CDR3 is TGTGCCAGCAGCTCCCCCTACGGGGAAAGGACCATCGAGCAGTACTTC. Translating gives CASSSPYGERTIEQYF.